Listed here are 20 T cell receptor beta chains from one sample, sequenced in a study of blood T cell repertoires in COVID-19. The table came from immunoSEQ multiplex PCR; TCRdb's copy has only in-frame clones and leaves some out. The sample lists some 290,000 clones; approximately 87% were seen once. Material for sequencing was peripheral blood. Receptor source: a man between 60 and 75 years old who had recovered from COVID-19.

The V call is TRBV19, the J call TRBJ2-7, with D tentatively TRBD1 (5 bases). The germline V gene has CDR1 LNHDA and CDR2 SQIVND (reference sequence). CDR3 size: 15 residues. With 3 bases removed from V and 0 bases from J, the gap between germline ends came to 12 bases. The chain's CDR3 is CASSIPSGNSYEQYF. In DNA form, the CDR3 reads TGTGCCAGTAGTATTCCCTCAGGGAACTCCTACGAGCAGTACTTC.

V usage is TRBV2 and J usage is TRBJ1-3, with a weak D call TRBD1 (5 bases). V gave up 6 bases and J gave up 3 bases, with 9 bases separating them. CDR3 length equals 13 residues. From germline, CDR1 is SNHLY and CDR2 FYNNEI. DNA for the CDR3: TGTGCCAGCAGGGCGGGACTTGGAAACACCATATATTTT. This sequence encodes CASRAGLGNTIYF.

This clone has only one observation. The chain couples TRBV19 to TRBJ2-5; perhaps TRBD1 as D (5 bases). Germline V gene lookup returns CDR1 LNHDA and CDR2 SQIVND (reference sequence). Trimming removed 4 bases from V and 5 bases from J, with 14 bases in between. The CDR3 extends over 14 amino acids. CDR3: CASSKLWQGETQYF. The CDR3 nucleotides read TGTGCCAGTAGTAAGCTTTGGCAGGGCGAGACCCAGTACTTC.

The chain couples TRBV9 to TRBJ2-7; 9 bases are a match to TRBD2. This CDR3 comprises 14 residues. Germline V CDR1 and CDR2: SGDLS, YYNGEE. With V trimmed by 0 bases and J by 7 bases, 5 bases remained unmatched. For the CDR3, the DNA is TGTGCCAGCAGCGTAGGCGGGGGGGCGAGGGAGCAGTACTTC. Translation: CASSVGGGAREQYF.

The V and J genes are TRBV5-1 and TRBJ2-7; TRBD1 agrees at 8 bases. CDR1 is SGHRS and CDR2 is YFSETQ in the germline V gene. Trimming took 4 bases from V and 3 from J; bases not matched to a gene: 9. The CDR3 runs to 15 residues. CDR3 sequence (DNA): TGCGCCAGCAGCACCCGCCCGGGACAGGTCTACGAGCAGTACTTC. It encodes CASSTRPGQVYEQYF.

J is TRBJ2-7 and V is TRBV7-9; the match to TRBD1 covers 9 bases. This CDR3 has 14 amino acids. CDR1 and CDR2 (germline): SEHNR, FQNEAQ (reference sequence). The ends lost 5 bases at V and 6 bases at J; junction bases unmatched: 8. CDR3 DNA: TGTGCCAGCAGCCCAACAGGGGGCGCGGTCGAGCAGTACTTC. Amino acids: CASSPTGGAVEQYF.

The CDR3 DNA reads TGTGCCAGCAGCCAAGGGGCCCCCTCATTGGATACGCAGTATTTT. Its translation is CASSQGAPSLDTQYF. The chain employs TRBV3-1 (or the pseudogene TRBV3-2) and TRBJ2-3, with D unclear. The germline V and J ends were trimmed by 1 base and 6 bases, with 14 bases remaining between them. CDR1 is LGHDT, CDR2 YNNKEL, per germline (reference sequence). CDR3 length: 15 residues.

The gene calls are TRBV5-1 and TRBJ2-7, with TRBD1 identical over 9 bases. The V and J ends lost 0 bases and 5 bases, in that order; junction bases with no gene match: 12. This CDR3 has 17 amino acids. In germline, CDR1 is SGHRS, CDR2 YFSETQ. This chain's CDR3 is CASSLARLGTGRDEQYF. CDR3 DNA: TGCGCCAGCAGCTTGGCCCGATTGGGGACAGGGAGAGACGAGCAGTACTTC.

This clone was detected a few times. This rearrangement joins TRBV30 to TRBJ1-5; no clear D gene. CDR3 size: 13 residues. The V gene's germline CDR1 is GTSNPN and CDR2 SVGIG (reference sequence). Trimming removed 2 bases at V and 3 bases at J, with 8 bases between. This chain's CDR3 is CAWSPSDNQPQHF. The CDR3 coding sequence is TGTGCCTGGAGTCCTAGTGACAATCAGCCCCAGCATTTT.

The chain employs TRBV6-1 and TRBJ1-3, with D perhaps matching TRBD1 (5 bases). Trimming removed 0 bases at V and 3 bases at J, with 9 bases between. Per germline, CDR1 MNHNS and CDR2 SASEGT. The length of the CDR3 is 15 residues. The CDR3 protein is CASSEAAGGGNTIYF. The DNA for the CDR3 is TGTGCCAGCAGTGAAGCCGCGGGGGGTGGAAACACCATATATTTT.

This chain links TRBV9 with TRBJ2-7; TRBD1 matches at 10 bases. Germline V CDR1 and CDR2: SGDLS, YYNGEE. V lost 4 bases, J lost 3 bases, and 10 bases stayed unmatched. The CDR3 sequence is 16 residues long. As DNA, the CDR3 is TGTGCCAGCAGCCTAAAGAGACAGGGGGCTATCTACGAGCAGTACTTC. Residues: CASSLKRQGAIYEQYF.

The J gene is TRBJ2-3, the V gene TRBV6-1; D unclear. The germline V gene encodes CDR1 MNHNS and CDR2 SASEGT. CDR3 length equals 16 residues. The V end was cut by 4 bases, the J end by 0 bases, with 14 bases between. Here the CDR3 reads CASSGFGGASTDTQYF. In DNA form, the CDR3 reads TGTGCCAGCAGTGGTTTCGGCGGCGCCAGCACAGATACGCAGTATTTT.

The CDR3 DNA sequence: TGTGCCAGCAGCGGGCGGGGACTAGCGGGCTACAATGAGCAGTTCTTC. Translation: CASSGRGLAGYNEQFF. V usage is TRBV5-4 and J usage is TRBJ2-1; 12 positions match TRBD2. The CDR3 is 16 residues long. Trimming took 4 bases from V and 3 from J; bases not matched to a gene: 5. Germline lookup yields CDR1 SGHNT and CDR2 YYREEE (reference sequence).

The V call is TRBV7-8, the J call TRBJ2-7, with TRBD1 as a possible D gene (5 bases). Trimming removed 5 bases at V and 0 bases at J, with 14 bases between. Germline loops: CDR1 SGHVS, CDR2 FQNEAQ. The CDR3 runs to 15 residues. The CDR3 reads CASSLRVESSYEQYF. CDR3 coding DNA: TGTGCCAGCAGCCTCAGGGTGGAAAGCTCCTACGAGCAGTACTTC. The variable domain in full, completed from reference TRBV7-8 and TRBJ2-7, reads GAGVSQSPRYKVAKRGQDVALRCDPISGHVSLFWYQQALGQGPEFLTYFQNEAQLDKSGLPSDRFFAERPEGSVSTLKIQRTQQEDSAVYLCASSLRVESSYEQYFGPGTRLTVT.

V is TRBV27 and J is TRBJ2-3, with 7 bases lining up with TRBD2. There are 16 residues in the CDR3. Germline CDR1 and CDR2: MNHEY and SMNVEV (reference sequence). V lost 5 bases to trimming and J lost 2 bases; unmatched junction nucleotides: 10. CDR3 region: CASSPITSANTDTQYF. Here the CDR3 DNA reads TGTGCCAGCAGTCCTATTACTAGCGCAAACACAGATACGCAGTATTTT.

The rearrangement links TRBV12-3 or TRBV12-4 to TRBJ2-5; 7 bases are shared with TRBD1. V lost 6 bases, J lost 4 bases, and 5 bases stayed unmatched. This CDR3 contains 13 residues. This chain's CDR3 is CASRTGVRETQYF. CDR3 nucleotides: TGTGCCAGCAGAACAGGGGTCAGAGAGACCCAGTACTTC.

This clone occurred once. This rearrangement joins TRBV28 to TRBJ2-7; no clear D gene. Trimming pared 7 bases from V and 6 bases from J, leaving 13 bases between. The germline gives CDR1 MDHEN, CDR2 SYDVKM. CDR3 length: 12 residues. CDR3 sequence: CASIGGPGEQYF. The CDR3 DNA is TGTGCCAGCATTGGTGGGCCAGGCGAGCAGTACTTC.

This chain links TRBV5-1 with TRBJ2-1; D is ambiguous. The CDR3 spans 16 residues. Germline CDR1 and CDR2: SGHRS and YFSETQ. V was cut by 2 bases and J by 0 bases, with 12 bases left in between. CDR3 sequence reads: CASSFERRSSYNEQFF. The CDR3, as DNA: TGCGCCAGCAGCTTCGAGAGGCGGAGCTCCTACAATGAGCAGTTCTTC.

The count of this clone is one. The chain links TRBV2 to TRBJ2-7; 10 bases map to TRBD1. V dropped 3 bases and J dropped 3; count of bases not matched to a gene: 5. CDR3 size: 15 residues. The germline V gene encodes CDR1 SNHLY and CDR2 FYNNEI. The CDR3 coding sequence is TGTGCCAGCAGTGAGTGGACAGGGGGTGACTACGAGCAGTACTTC. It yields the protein CASSEWTGGDYEQYF.

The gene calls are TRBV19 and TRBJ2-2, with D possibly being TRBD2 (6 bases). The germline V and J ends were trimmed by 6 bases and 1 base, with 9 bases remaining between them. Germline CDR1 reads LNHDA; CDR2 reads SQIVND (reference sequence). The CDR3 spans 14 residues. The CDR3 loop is CASRSSGNTGELFF. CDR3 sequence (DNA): TGTGCCAGTAGGAGTAGCGGGAACACCGGGGAGCTGTTTTTT.